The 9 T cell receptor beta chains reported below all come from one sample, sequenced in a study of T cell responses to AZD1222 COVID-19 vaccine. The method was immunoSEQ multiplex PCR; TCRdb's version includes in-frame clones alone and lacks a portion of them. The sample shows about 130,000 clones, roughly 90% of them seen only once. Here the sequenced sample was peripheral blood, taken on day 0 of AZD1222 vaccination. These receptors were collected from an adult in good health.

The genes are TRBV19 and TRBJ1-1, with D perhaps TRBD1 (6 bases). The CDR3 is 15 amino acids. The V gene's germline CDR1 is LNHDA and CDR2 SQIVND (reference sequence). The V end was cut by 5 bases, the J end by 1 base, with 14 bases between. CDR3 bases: TGTGCCAGTAGTCCCTGGGACATTCGGAACACTGAAGCTTTCTTT. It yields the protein CASSPWDIRNTEAFF.

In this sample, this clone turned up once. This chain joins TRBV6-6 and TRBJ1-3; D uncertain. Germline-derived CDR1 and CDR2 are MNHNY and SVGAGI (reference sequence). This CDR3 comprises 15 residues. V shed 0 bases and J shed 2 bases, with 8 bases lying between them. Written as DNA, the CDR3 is TGTGCCAGCAGTTACTCGATTTCCCCTGGAAACACCATATATTTT. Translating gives CASSYSISPGNTIYF.

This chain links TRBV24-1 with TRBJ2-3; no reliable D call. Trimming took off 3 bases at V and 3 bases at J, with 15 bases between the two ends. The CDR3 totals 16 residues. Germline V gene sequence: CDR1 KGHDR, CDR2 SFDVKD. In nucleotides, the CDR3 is TGTGCCACCAGTGATCCGACCGACACCCCGACAGATACGCAGTATTTT. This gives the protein CATSDPTDTPTDTQYF.

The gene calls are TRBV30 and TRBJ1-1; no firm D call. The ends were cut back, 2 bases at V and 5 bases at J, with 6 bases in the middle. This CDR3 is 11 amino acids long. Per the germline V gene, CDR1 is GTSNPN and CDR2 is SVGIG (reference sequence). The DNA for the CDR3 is TGTGCCTGGAGTTGGTTTACTGAAGCTTTCTTT. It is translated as CAWSWFTEAFF.

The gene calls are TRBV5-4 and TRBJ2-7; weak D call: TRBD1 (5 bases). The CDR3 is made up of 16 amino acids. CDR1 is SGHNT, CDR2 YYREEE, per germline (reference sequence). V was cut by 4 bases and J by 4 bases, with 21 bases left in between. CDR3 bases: TGTGCCAGCAGCCGGCGAAGGGGCGAAGGTTATTACGAGCAGTACTTC. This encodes CASSRRRGEGYYEQYF.

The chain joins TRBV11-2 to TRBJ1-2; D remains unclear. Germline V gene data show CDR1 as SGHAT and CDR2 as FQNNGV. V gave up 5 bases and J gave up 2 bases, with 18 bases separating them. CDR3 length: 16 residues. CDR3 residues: CASSKSVSKGNYGYTF. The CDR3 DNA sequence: TGTGCCAGCAGCAAAAGTGTCAGCAAGGGAAACTATGGCTACACCTTC.

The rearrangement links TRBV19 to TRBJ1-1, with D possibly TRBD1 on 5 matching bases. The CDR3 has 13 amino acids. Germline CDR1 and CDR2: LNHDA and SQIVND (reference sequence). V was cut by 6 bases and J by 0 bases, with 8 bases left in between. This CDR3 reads CASRWGMNTEAFF. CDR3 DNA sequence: TGTGCCAGTAGGTGGGGGATGAACACTGAAGCTTTCTTT.

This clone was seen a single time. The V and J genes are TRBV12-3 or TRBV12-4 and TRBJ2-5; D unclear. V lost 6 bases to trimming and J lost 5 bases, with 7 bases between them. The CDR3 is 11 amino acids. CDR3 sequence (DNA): TGTGCCAGCAGCCTACGGGAGACCCAGTACTTC. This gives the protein CASSLRETQYF.

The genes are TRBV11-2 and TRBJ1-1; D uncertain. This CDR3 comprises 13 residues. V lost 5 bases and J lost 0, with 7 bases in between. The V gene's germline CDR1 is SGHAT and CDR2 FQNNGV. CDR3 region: CASSLKLNTEAFF. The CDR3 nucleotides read TGTGCCAGCAGCCTGAAACTGAACACTGAAGCTTTCTTT. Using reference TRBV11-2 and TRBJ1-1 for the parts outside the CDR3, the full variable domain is EAGVAQSPRYKIIEKRQSVAFWCNPISGHATLYWYQQILGQGPKLLIQFQNNGVVDDSQLPKDRFSAERLKGVDSTLKIQPAKLEDSAVYLCASSLKLNTEAFFGQGTRLTVV.